This T cell receptor (beta chain) was recovered during a study of T cell responses to AZD1222 COVID-19 vaccine. The data were produced by immunoSEQ multiplex PCR, yet TCRdb's version contains in-frame clones alone and is incomplete. Of approximately 110,000 clones in the sample, more than 75% are singletons; the top ten hold about 1.2%. CDR3 length: 14 amino acids. Trimming cost V 6 bases and J 0 bases, with 9 bases left between them. In germline, CDR1 is ENHRY, CDR2 SYGVKD. The TCR originated in an adult in good health. The chain uses TRBV10-3 and TRBJ1-3, with unresolved D. Sequencing used peripheral blood, obtained on day 0 of AZD1222 vaccination. The CDR3 reads CAISGSSSGNTIYF. CDR3 nucleotide sequence: TGTGCCATCAGCGGTTCAAGCTCTGGAAACACCATATATTTT.